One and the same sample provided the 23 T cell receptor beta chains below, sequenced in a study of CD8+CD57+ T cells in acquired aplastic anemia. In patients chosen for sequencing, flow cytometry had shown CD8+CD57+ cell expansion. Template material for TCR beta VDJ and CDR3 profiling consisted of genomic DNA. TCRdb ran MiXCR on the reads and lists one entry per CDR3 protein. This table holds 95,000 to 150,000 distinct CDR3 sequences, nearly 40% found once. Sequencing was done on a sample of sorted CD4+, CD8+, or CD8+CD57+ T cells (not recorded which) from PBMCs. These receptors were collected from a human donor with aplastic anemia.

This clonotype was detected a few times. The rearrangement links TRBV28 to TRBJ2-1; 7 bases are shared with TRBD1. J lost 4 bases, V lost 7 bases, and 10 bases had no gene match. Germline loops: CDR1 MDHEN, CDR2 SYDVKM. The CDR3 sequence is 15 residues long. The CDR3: CASTPDRTIYNEQFF. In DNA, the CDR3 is TGTGCCAGCACCCCGGACAGGACGATTTACAATGAGCAGTTCTTC.

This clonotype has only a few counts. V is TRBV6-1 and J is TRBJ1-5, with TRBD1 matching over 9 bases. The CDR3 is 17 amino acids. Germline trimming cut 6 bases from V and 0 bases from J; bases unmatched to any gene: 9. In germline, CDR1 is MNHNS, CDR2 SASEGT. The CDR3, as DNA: TGTGCCAGCAGCCCCGGACAGGGGACCGATAGCAATCAGCCCCAGCATTTT. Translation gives CASSPGQGTDSNQPQHF.

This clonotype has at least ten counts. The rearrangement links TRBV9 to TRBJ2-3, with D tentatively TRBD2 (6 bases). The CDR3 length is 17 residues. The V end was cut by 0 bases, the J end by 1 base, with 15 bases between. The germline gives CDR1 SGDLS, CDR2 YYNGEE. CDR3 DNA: TGTGCCAGCAGCGTAGTAGCCGGGGGATATGGCACAGATACGCAGTATTTT. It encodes CASSVVAGGYGTDTQYF.

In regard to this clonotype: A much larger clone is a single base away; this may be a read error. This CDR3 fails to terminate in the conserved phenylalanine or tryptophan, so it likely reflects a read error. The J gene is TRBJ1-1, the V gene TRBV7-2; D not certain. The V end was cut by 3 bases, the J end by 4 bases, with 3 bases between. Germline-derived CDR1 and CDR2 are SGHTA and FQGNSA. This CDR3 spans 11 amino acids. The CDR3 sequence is CASSFGTEAFL. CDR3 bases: TGTGCCAGCAGCTTTGGCACTGAAGCTTTCCTT.

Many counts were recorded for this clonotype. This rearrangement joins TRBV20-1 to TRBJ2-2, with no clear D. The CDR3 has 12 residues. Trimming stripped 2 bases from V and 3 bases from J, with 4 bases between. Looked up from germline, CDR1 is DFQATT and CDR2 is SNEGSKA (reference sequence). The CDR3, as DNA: TGCAGTGCTAGAACCTACACCGGGGAGCTGTTTTTT. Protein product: CSARTYTGELFF.

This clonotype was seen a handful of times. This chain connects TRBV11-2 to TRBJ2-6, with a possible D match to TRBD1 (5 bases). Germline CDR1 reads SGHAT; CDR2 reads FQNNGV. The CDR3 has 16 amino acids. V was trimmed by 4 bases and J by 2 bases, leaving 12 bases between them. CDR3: CASSYPGRTGANVLTF. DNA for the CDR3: TGTGCCAGCAGCTACCCAGGGCGCACTGGGGCCAACGTCCTGACTTTC. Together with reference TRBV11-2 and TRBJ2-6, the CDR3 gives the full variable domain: EAGVAQSPRYKIIEKRQSVAFWCNPISGHATLYWYQQILGQGPKLLIQFQNNGVVDDSQLPKDRFSAERLKGVDSTLKIQPAKLEDSAVYLCASSYPGRTGANVLTFGAGSRLTVL.

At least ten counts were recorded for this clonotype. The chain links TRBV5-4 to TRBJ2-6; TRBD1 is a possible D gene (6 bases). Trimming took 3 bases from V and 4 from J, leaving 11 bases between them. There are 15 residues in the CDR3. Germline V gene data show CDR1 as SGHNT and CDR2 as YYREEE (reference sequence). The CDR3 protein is CASSSPGTGANVLTF. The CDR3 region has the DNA TGTGCCAGCAGCTCCCCTGGGACAGGGGCCAACGTCCTGACTTTC.

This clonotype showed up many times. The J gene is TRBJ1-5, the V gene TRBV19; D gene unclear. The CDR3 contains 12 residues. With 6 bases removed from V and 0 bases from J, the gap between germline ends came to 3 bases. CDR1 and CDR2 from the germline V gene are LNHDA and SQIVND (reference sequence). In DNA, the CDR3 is TGTGCCAGTAGCCGTAGCAATCAGCCCCAGCATTTT. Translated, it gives CASSRSNQPQHF.

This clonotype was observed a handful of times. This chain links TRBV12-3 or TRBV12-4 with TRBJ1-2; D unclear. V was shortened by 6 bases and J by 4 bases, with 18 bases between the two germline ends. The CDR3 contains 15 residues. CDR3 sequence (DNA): TGTGCCAGCAGGCTAAGCGGGCCCACAAGCTATGGCTACACCTTC. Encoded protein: CASRLSGPTSYGYTF.

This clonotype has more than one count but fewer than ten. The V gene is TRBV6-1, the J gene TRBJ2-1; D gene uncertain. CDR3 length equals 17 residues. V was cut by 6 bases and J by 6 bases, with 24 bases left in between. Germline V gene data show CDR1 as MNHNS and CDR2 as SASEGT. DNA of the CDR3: TGTGCCAGCAGACCCCGGTCTTCAAGCTGGAGTTCCAATGAGCAGTTCTTC. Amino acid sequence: CASRPRSSSWSSNEQFF.

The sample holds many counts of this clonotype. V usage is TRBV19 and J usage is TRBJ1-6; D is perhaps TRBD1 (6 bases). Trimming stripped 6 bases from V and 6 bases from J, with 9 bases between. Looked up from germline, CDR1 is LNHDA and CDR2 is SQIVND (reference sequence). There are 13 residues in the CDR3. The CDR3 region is CASSGTLNSPLHF. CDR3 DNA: TGTGCCAGTAGCGGGACACTTAATTCACCCCTCCACTTT.

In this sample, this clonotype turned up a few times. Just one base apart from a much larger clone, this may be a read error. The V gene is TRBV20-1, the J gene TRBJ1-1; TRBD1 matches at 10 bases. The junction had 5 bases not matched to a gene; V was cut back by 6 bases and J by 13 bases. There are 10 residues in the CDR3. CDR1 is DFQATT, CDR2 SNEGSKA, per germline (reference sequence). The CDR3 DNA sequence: TGCAGTGCCACGGGACAGGGGTGTTTCTTT. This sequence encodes CSATGQGCFF.

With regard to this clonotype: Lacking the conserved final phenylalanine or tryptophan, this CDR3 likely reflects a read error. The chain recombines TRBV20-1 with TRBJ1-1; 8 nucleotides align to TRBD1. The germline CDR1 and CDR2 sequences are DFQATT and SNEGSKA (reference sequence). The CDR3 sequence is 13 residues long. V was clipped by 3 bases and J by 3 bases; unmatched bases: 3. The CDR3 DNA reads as TGCAGTGCTAGGGGACAGGTGGACACTGAAGCTTTCCTT. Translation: CSARGQVDTEAFL.

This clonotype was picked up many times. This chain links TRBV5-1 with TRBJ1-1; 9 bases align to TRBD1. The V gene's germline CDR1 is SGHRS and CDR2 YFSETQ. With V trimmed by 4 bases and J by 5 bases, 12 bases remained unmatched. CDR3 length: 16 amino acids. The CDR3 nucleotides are TGCGCCAGCAGCGTATCCGGGACAGGGTTGGATACTGAAGCTTTCTTT. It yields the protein CASSVSGTGLDTEAFF. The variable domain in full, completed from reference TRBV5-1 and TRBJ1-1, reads KAGVTQTPRYLIKTRGQQVTLSCSPISGHRSVSWYQQTPGQGLQFLFEYFSETQRNKGNFPGRFSGRQFSNSRSEMNVSTLELGDSALYLCASSVSGTGLDTEAFFGQGTRLTVV.

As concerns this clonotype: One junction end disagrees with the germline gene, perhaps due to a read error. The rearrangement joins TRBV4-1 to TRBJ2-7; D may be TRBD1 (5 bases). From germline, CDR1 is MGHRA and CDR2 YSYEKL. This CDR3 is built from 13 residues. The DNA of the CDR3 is TGTGCCAGCCTTGCAGGGAATTCGTACGAGCAGTACTTC. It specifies CASLAGNSYEQYF.

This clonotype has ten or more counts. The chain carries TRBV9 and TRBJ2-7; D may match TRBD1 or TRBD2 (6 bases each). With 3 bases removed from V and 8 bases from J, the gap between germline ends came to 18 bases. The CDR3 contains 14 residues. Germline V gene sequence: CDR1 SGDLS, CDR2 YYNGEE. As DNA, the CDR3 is TGTGCCAGCAGCGCCAAGGGGGGTCCCATTAAGCAGTACTTC. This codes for CASSAKGGPIKQYF.

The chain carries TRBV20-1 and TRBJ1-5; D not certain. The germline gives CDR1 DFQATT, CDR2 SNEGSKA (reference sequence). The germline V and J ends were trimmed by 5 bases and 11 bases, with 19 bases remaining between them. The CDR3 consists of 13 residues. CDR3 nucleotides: TGCAGTGCTGGACGGACGACTGAAGAGACCCAGCATTTT. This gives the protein CSAGRTTEETQHF.

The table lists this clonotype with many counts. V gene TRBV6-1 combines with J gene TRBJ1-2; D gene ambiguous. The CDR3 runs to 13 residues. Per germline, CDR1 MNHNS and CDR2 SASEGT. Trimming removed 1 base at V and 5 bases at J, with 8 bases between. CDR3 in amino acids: CASSEGRSYGYTF. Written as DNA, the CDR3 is TGTGCCAGCAGTGAAGGCAGGTCATATGGCTACACCTTC.

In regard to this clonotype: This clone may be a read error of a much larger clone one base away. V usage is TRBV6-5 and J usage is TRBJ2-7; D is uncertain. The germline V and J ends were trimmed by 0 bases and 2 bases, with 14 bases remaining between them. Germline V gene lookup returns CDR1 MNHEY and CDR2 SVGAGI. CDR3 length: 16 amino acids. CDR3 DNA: TGTGCCAGCAGTTACTCGTTTGTTCCCTACGCCTACGAGCAGTACTTC. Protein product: CASSYSFVPYAYEQYF.

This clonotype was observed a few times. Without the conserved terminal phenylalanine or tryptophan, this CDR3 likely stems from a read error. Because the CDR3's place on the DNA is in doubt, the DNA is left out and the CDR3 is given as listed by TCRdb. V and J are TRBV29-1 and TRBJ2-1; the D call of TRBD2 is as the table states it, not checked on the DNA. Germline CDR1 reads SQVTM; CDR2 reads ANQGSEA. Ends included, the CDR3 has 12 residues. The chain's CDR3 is CSVEDRKRGTNT.

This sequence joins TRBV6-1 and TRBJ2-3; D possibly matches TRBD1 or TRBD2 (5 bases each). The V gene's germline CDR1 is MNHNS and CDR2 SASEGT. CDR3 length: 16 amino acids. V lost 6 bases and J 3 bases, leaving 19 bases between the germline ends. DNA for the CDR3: TGTGCCAGCAGCACTGGACACGGACTGGGGACAGATACGCAGTATTTT. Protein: CASSTGHGLGTDTQYF.

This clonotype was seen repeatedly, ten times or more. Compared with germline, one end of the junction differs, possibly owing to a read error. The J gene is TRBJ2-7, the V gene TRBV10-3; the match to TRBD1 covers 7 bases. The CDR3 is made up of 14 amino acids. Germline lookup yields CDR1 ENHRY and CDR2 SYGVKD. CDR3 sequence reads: CAINEDRSASEQYF. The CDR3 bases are TGTGCCATCAATGAGGACAGGTCCGCATCCGAGCAGTACTTC.

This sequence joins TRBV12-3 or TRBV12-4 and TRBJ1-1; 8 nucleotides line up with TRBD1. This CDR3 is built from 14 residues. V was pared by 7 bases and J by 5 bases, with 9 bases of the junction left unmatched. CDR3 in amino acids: CASTLRQGRTEAFF. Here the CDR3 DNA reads TGTGCCAGCACCCTAAGACAGGGGAGAACTGAAGCTTTCTTT.